The 5 T cell receptor beta chains in this list originate from one sample, sequenced in a study of blood T cell repertoires in COVID-19. Profiling relied on immunoSEQ multiplex PCR, and the TCRdb table lists in-frame clones only, not all of them. In the table there are roughly 78,000 clones, nearly 90% of which are singletons. Sequenced sample: peripheral blood. The source is a man aged 50 or older with acute or convalescent COVID-19.

This chain joins TRBV5-4 and TRBJ2-2, with 10 bases lining up with TRBD1. J lost 8 bases, V lost 2 bases, and 6 bases had no gene match. In germline, CDR1 is SGHNT, CDR2 YYREEE (reference sequence). The CDR3 contains 15 residues. The CDR3 region has the DNA TGTGCCAGCAGCTTCCGGACAGGGGGGAGAGGGGAGCTGTTTTTT. Amino acid sequence: CASSFRTGGRGELFF.

The V and J genes are TRBV11-2 and TRBJ2-7, with D perhaps TRBD2 (5 bases). The CDR3 loop spans 14 amino acids. V was clipped by 0 bases and J by 12 bases, with 18 bases between them. CDR1 and CDR2 from the germline V gene are SGHAT and FQNNGV. CDR3 nucleotides: TGTGCCAGCAGCTTAGATGGCCGGACTCCCCTCCGGTACTTC. Translation gives CASSLDGRTPLRYF.

The CDR3 loop reads CASSYSRGTYEQYF. The CDR3 nucleotides read TGTGCCAGCAGTTACTCGCGGGGGACCTACGAGCAGTACTTC. This rearrangement joins TRBV6-5 to TRBJ2-7, with 7 nucleotides matching TRBD2. CDR3 length equals 14 residues. Germline CDR1 is MNHEY and CDR2 is SVGAGI. Losses at the gene ends were 0 bases for V and 2 bases for J; bases not matched to a gene: 1.

The rearrangement uses TRBV13 and TRBJ2-5; 9 bases align to TRBD2. CDR1 and CDR2 from the germline V gene are PRHDT and FYEKMQ (reference sequence). The CDR3 runs to 19 residues. Unmatched junction bases numbered 14, after V lost 0 bases and J lost 3 bases. The CDR3 loop is CASSLGGFWASGEEETQYF. The CDR3 DNA follows: TGTGCCAGCAGCTTAGGAGGGTTCTGGGCTAGCGGGGAAGAAGAGACCCAGTACTTC.

The V and J genes are TRBV10-1 and TRBJ2-5; D unresolved. The CDR3 has 14 amino acids. Germline V gene sequence: CDR1 WNHNN, CDR2 SYGVQD (reference sequence). Trimming shortened V by 3 bases and J by 5 bases, and 13 bases separated the two germline ends. CDR3 amino acids: CASSESAADETQYF. CDR3 DNA: TGCGCCAGCAGTGAAAGTGCGGCAGACGAGACCCAGTACTTC.